The rows below give T cell receptor beta chains drawn from one sample of a study of low-dose radiotherapy and immunotherapy resistance in tumors. TCRdb re-called the reads through MiXCR, storing one row per CDR3 protein. The data contain 70,000 to 90,000 distinct CDR3 sequences, 18% of them singletons. The sequencing here drew on PBMCs, taken before treatment. Receptors were obtained from a male donor with prostate cancer. Each CDR3 is given with its conserved first and last residue. The D gene is left open where the match is weak. Clone size is given for some rows only: seen once, a few or many times, or a class if the clone is expanded.

>TRBD2|TRBV7-3|TRBJ2-4|many
CASSLRPAGGIQYF
TGTGCCAGCAGCCTCCGTCCTGCGGGGGGCATTCAGTACTTC
>TRBD2|TRBV19|TRBJ2-7|many
CASSNSQRGAYEQYF
TGTGCCAGTAGTAACAGTCAGCGGGGGGCCTACGAGCAGTACTTC
>TRBD1|TRBV5-5|TRBJ2-1|many
CASSPGTGVYNEQFF
TGTGCCAGCAGCCCCGGGACAGGGGTCTACAATGAGCAGTTCTTC
>NA|TRBV11-2|TRBJ2-7|many
CASSPRARDAEQYF
TGTGCCAGCAGCCCACGCGCCAGGGATGCCGAGCAGTACTTC
>NA|TRBV12-3/TRBV12-4|TRBJ2-1|many
CASSLGGGEQFF
TGTGCCAGCAGTTTAGGCGGCGGGGAGCAGTTCTTC
>NA|TRBV6-6|TRBJ2-1|NA
CASKQLDYNEQFF
TGTGCCAGCAAGCAACTGGACTACAATGAGCAGTTCTTC
>TRBD1|TRBV5-1|TRBJ2-1|many
CASSSDRGHEQFF
TGCGCCAGCAGCTCGGACAGGGGGCATGAGCAGTTCTTC
>NA|TRBV5-4|TRBJ2-1|NA
CASSLGLARGNEQFF
TGTGCCAGCAGCTTGGGGCTAGCGCGTGGTAATGAGCAGTTCTTC
>NA|TRBV15|TRBJ1-5|NA
CATSRDRRRQPQHF
TGTGCCACCAGCAGAGATCGTCGAAGACAGCCCCAGCATTTT
>TRBD2|TRBV5-5|TRBJ2-3|NA
CASSATGTSRRDTQYF
TGTGCCAGCAGCGCCACCGGGACTAGCCGGCGGGATACGCAGTATTTT